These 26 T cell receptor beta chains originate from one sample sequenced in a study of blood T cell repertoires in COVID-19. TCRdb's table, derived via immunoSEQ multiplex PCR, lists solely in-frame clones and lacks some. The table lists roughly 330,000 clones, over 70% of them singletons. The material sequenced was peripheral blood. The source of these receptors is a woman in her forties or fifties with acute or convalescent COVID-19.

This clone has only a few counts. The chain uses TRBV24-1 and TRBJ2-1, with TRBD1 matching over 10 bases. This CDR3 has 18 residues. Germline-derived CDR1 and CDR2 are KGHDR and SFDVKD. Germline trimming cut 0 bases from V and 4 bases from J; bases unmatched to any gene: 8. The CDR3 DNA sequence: TGTGCCACCAGTGATTTGTATGGGGACAGGGGTGGTTACAATGAGCAGTTCTTC. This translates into CATSDLYGDRGGYNEQFF.

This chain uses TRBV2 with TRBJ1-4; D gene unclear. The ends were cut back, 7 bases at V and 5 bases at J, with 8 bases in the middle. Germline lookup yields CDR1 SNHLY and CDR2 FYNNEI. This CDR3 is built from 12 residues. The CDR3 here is CASKLQNEKLFF. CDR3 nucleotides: TGTGCCAGCAAGTTACAGAATGAAAAACTGTTTTTT.

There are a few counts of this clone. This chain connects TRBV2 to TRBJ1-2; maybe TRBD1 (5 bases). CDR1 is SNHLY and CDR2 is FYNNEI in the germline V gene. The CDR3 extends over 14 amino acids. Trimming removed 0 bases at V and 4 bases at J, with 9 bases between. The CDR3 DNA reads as TGTGCCAGCAGTGAAGCGGACACCACCTATGGCTACACCTTC. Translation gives CASSEADTTYGYTF.

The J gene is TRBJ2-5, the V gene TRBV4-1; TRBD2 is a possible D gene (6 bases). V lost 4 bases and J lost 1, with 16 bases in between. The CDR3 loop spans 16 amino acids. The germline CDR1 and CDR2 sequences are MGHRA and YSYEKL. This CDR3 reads CASSRGGGTGQETQYF. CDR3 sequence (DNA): TGCGCCAGCAGCCGCGGCGGCGGGACCGGCCAAGAGACCCAGTACTTC.

CDR3 in DNA: TGTGCCAGCACCTACGGAGGTAGGCCCCAGCATTTT. Its translation is CASTYGGRPQHF. This sequence joins TRBV6-5 and TRBJ1-5; no firm D call. The V gene's germline CDR1 is MNHEY and CDR2 SVGAGI. The CDR3 spans 12 residues. The V end lost 7 bases, the J end lost 9 bases, and 13 bases lay between the germline ends.

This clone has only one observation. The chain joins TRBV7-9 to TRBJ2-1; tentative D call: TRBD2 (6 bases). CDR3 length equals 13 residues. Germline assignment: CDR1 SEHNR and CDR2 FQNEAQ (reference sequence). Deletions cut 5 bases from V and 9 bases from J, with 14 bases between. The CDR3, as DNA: TGTGCCAGCAGCCCCACGGGGGACTCTGAGCAGTTCTTC. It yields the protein CASSPTGDSEQFF.

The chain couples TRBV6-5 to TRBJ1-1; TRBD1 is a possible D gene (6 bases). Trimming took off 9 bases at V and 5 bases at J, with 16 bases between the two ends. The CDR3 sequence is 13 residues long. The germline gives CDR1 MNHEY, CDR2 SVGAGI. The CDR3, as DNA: TGTGCCAGTTCCCTGGGGGGGCGAACTGAAGCTTTCTTT. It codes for CASSLGGRTEAFF.

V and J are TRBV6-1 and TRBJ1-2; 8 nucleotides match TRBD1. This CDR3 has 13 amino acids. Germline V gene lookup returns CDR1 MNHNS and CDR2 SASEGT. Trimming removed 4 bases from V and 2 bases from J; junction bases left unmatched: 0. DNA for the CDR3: TGTGCCAGCAGTGGGACAGGGAACTATGGCTACACCTTC. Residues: CASSGTGNYGYTF.

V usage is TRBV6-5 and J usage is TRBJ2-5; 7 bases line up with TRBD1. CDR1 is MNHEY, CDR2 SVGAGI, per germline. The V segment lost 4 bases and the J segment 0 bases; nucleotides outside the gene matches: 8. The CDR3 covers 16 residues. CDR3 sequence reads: CASSLGDSDYQETQYF. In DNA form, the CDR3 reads TGTGCCAGCAGTTTAGGGGACAGTGACTACCAAGAGACCCAGTACTTC.

The CDR3 DNA reads as TGCGCCAGCAGCCAAGCCGACGGGGGGGCCGCAGAGACCCAGTACTTC. Its protein product is CASSQADGGAAETQYF. The chain recombines TRBV4-1 with TRBJ2-5; 8 bases fit TRBD2. Germline values: CDR1 MGHRA, CDR2 YSYEKL. With V trimmed by 1 base and J by 4 bases, 8 bases remained unmatched. This CDR3 has 16 amino acids.

The CDR3 bases are TGTGCCAGCAGCCAAGATTTGTTTCACCAGATGAGCACAGATACGCAGTATTTT. This encodes CASSQDLFHQMSTDTQYF. This rearrangement joins TRBV3-1 (or the pseudogene TRBV3-2) to TRBJ2-3, with D hard to call. V gave up 0 bases and J gave up 0 bases, with 16 bases separating them. This CDR3 comprises 18 residues. Per germline, CDR1 LGHDT and CDR2 YNNKEL (reference sequence).

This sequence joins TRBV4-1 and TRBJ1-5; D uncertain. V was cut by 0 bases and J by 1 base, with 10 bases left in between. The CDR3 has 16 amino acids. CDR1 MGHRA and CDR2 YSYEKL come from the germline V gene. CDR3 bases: TGCGCCAGCAGCCAAGAGGGAGGGATGAGCAATCAGCCCCAGCATTTT. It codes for CASSQEGGMSNQPQHF.

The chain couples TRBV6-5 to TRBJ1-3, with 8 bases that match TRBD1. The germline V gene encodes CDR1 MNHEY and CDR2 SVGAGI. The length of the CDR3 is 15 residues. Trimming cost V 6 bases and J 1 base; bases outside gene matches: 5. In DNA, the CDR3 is TGTGCCAGCAGAGACAGGGGCCGGTCTGGAAACACCATATATTTT. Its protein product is CASRDRGRSGNTIYF.

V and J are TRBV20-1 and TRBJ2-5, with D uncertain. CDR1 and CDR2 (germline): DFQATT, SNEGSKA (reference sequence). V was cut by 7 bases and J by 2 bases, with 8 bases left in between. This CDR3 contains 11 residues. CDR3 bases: TGCAGTGGGTCGGTTCAAGAGACCCAGTACTTC. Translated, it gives CSGSVQETQYF.

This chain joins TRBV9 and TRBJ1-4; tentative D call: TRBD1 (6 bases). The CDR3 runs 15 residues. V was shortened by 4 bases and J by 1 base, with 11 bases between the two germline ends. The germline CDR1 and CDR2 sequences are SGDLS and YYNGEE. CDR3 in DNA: TGTGCCAGCAGCAAGGGACAACTAACTAATGAAAAACTGTTTTTT. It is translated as CASSKGQLTNEKLFF.

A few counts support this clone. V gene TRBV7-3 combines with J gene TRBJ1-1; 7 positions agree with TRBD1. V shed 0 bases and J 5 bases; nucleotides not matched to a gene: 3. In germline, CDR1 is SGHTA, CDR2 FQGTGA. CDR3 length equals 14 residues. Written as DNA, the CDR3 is TGTGCCAGCAGCTTAACCGGGACAGATACTGAAGCTTTCTTT. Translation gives CASSLTGTDTEAFF.

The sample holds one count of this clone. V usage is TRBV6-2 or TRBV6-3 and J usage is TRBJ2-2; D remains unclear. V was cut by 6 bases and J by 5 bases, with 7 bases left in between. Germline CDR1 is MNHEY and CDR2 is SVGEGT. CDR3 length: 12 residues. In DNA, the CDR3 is TGTGCCAGCAGCCTTAGTACCGGGGAGCTGTTTTTT. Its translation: CASSLSTGELFF.

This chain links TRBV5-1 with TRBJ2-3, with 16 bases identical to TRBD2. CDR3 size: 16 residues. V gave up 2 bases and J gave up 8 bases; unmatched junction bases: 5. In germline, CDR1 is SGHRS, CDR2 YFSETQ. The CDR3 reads CASSFGTSGGAGTQYF. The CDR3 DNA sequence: TGCGCCAGCAGCTTTGGGACTAGCGGGGGGGCAGGTACGCAGTATTTT.

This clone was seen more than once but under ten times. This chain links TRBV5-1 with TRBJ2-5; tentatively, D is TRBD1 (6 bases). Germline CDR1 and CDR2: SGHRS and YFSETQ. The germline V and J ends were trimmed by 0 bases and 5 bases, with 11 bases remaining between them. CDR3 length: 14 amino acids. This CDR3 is CASSLGGPVETQYF. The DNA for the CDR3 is TGCGCCAGCAGCTTGGGGGGGCCAGTTGAGACCCAGTACTTC. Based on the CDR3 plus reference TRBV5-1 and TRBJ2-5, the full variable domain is KAGVTQTPRYLIKTRGQQVTLSCSPISGHRSVSWYQQTPGQGLQFLFEYFSETQRNKGNFPGRFSGRQFSNSRSEMNVSTLELGDSALYLCASSLGGPVETQYFGPGTRLLVL.

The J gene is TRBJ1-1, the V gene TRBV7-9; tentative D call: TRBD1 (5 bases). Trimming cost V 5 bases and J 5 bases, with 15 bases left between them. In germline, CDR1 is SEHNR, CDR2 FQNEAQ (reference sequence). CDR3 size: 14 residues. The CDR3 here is CASSRRRGETEAFF. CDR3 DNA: TGTGCCAGCAGCCGTAGGAGGGGTGAGACTGAAGCTTTCTTT.

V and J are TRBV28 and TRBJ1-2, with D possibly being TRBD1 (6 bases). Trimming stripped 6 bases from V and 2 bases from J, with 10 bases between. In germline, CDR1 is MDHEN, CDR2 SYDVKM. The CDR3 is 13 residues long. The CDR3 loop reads CASRPGVNYGYTF. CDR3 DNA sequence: TGTGCCAGCAGACCAGGGGTAAACTATGGCTACACCTTC.

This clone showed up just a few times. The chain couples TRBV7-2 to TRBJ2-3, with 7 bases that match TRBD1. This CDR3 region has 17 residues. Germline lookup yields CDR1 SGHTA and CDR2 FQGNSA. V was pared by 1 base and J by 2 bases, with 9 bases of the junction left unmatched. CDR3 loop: CASSLVGGDWATDTQYF. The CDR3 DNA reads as TGTGCCAGCAGCTTAGTAGGGGGCGATTGGGCCACAGATACGCAGTATTTT.

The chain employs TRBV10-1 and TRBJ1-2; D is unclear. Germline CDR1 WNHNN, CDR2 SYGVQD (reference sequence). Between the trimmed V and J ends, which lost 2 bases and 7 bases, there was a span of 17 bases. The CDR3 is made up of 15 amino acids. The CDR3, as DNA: TGCGCCAGCAGTGAGGTTAGACGGCCGAGGAGTGGCTACACCTTC. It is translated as CASSEVRRPRSGYTF.

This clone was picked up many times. As DNA, the CDR3 is TGTGCCAGCAGCCCTAGCGGACCTACTGATACGCAGTATTTT. It translates to CASSPSGPTDTQYF. The chain links TRBV5-4 to TRBJ2-3, with 7 bases that match TRBD2. From germline, CDR1 is SGHNT and CDR2 YYREEE (reference sequence). The CDR3 has 14 residues. The V and J ends lost 4 bases and 6 bases, in that order; junction bases with no gene match: 8.

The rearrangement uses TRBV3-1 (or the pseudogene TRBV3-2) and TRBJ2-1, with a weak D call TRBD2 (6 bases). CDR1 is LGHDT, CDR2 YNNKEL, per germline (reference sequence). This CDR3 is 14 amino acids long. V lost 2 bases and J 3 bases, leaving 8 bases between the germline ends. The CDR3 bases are TGTGCCAGCAGCCAACGGACTATCTACAATGAGCAGTTCTTC. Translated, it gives CASSQRTIYNEQFF.

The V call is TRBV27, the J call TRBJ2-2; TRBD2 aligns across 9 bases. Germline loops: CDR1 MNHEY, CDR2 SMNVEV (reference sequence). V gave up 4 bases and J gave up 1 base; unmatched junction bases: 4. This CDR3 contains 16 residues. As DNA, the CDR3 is TGTGCCAGCAGTTCCCAGACTAGCGGGAACACCGGGGAGCTGTTTTTT. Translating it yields CASSSQTSGNTGELFF.